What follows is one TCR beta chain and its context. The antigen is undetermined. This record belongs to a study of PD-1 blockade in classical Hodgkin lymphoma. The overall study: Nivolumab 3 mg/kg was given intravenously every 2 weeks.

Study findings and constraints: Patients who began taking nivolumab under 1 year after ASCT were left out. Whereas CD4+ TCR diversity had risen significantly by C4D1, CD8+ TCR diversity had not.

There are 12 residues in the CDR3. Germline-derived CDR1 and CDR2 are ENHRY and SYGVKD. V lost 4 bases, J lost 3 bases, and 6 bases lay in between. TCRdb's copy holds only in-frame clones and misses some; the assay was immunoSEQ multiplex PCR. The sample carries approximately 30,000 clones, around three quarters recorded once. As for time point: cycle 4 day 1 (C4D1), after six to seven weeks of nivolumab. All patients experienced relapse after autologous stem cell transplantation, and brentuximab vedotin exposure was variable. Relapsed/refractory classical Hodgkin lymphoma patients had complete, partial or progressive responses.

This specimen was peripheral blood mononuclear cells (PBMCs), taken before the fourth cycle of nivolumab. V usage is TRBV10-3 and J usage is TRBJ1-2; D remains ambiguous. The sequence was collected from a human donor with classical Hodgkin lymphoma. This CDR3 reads CAISAGDYGYTF. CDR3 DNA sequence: TGTGCCATCAGTGCCGGGGACTATGGCTACACCTTC.